The present T cell receptor beta chain was sequenced within a study of T cell responses to AZD1222 COVID-19 vaccine. Findings of the study overall: There were repertoire samples only from the period after the peak T cell response. In a largely white British group with more females than males, clonal diversity was possibly underestimated. The CD4 TCRs associated with vaccination extended across spike and predominated at 160-218 and 743-854. Baseline seropositives among AZD1222 recipients totaled only 5 to 7.

Sequencing was performed with immunoSEQ multiplex PCR; in TCRdb, only in-frame clones are kept and a portion is missing. The data show some 140,000 clones, 93% seen once. For this clone: The antigen is undetermined.

This CDR3 region has 15 residues. Per the germline V gene, CDR1 is LGHDT and CDR2 is YNNKEL (reference sequence). Trimming cost V 2 bases and J 8 bases, with 13 bases left between them. The rearrangement uses TRBV3-1 (or the pseudogene TRBV3-2) and TRBJ1-6; maybe TRBD1 (5 bases). The receptor was isolated from an adult in good health. The sequencing used peripheral blood, collected on day 0 of AZD1222 vaccination. The CDR3 loop is CASSQTGTGDSPLHF. DNA of the CDR3: TGTGCCAGCAGCCAAACCGGGACCGGGGATTCACCCCTCCACTTT.